The clone carrying this TCR beta chain appeared once. Measured with immunoSEQ multiplex PCR; TCRdb has only the in-frame clones, and not every one. The table includes just under 100,000 clones, 85% to 95% detected once. This sample stems from a study of control samples from healthy donors and cancer patients. CDR1 and CDR2 (germline): SEHNR, FQNEAQ (reference sequence). V lost 3 bases to trimming and J lost 3 bases, with 15 bases between them. The CDR3 runs to 16 residues. Sequencing was performed on blood. J is TRBJ1-3 and V is TRBV7-9, with TRBD1 as a possible D gene (5 bases). The origin of this receptor is a man aged 18-30 years in good health. The CDR3 spells CASSFRQGSDGNTIYF. CDR3 in DNA: TGTGCCAGCAGCTTCCGCCAGGGCTCTGATGGAAACACCATATATTTT.